Following are 32 T cell receptor beta chains from one sample sequenced in a study of control samples from healthy donors and cancer patients. Some clones are missing from TCRdb's copy, which holds only in-frame ones; the method was immunoSEQ multiplex PCR. The sample holds over 150,000 clones, roughly 94% seen once. Sequenced sample: blood. Every receptor here comes from a young woman in good health.

Note on this clone: One end of the junction fails to match germline, which may point to a read error. This rearrangement joins TRBV7-2 to TRBJ1-5; perhaps TRBD1 as D (6 bases). There are 14 residues in the CDR3. Germline values: CDR1 SGHTA, CDR2 FQGNSA. CDR3 bases: TGTGCCAGCAGCTTCGGGACACACAATCTGCCCCAGCATTTT. Translating it yields CASSFGTHNLPQHF.

The J gene is TRBJ2-7, the V gene TRBV7-9, with TRBD2 matching over 9 bases. Trimming removed 3 bases from V and 6 bases from J; junction bases left unmatched: 15. CDR1 and CDR2 (germline): SEHNR, FQNEAQ (reference sequence). The CDR3 totals 17 residues. The DNA for the CDR3 is TGTGCCAGCAGCTTTCCCCTCAAGCGGGGGGTCTTACCCGAGCAGTACTTC. This translates into CASSFPLKRGVLPEQYF. The variable domain in full, completed from reference TRBV7-9 and TRBJ2-7, reads DTGVSQNPRHKITKRGQNVTFRCDPISEHNRLYWYRQTLGQGPEFLTYFQNEAQLEKSRLLSDRFSAERPKGSFSTLEIQRTEQGDSAMYLCASSFPLKRGVLPEQYFGPGTRLTVT.

The rearrangement uses TRBV6-5 and TRBJ1-2; D gene uncertain. The V and J ends lost 8 bases and 3 bases respectively, with 13 bases between them. Germline CDR1 and CDR2: MNHEY and SVGAGI. The CDR3 is made up of 13 amino acids. The CDR3 sequence is CASGRGSHYGYTF. DNA for the CDR3: TGTGCCAGCGGCCGTGGTTCCCACTATGGCTACACCTTC.

The chain carries TRBV28 and TRBJ2-4; 7 bases fit TRBD2. J gave up 6 bases and V 10 bases, and 6 bases lay outside the gene matches. Germline assignment: CDR1 MDHEN and CDR2 SYDVKM. The CDR3 contains 12 residues. The DNA of the CDR3 is TGTGCCATCCAGCGGGACGGAAACATTCAGTACTTC. Translating gives CAIQRDGNIQYF.

This chain joins TRBV10-3 and TRBJ1-1; 8 bases align to TRBD1. The CDR3 runs to 15 residues. Unmatched junction bases numbered 15, after V lost 4 bases and J lost 11 bases. Per the germline V gene, CDR1 is ENHRY and CDR2 is SYGVKD. The CDR3 loop is CAISAPQGAKAGAFF. In DNA form, the CDR3 reads TGTGCCATCAGTGCCCCTCAGGGGGCCAAGGCGGGGGCTTTCTTT.

This chain joins TRBV12-2 and TRBJ1-4. TRBV12-2 has pseudogene status. The CDR3 loop spans 16 amino acids. The CDR3 DNA reads TGTGCAAGTCGCCTAGGGTCTAATAGGGAAAGTGAAAAACTGTTTTTT. This codes for CASRLGSNRESEKLFF.

J is TRBJ2-2 and V is TRBV7-2, with a tentative D call TRBD1 (5 bases). CDR3 length: 15 residues. Germline V gene data show CDR1 as SGHTA and CDR2 as FQGNSA. The V gene lost 2 bases and the J gene lost 0 bases, with 7 bases spanning the gap. CDR3 sequence reads: CASSLQTANTGELFF. The CDR3 coding sequence is TGTGCCAGCAGCTTACAGACAGCGAACACCGGGGAGCTGTTTTTT.

This chain connects TRBV24-1 to TRBJ2-3; D remains unclear. CDR1 is KGHDR, CDR2 SFDVKD, per germline. CDR3 size: 16 residues. V was shortened by 7 bases and J by 0 bases, with 16 bases between the two germline ends. CDR3 sequence reads: CATRETKHTSTDTQYF. The CDR3 coding sequence is TGTGCCACCAGAGAAACAAAACATACTAGCACAGATACGCAGTATTTT.

The chain has TRBV7-9 and TRBJ2-2; D remains ambiguous. CDR3 length: 12 amino acids. Germline loops: CDR1 SEHNR, CDR2 FQNEAQ (reference sequence). V lost 8 bases to trimming and J lost 8 bases, with 12 bases between them. The CDR3 DNA reads as TGTGCCAGCGGTTTAGACTGGGGGGAGCTGTTTTTT. This sequence encodes CASGLDWGELFF.

The chain carries TRBV19 and TRBJ1-5; a weak D match, TRBD1 (5 bases). This CDR3 comprises 13 residues. V shed 7 bases and J shed 7 bases, with 14 bases lying between them. CDR1 and CDR2 from the germline V gene are LNHDA and SQIVND (reference sequence). CDR3 coding DNA: TGTGCCAGTACCCTAGGGGTTGGACAGCCCCAGCATTTT. It translates to CASTLGVGQPQHF.

CDR3 in DNA: TGTGCCAGCAGTCCCCCGGGCGGGAACTATGGCTACACCTTC. Protein sequence: CASSPPGGNYGYTF. The gene calls are TRBV6-5 and TRBJ1-2; unclear D gene. CDR1 is MNHEY, CDR2 SVGAGI, per germline. The length of the CDR3 is 14 residues. V was shortened by 5 bases and J by 2 bases, with 12 bases between the two germline ends.

The chain has TRBV12-5 and TRBJ2-2; the D gene is possibly TRBD2 (6 bases). The V gene's germline CDR1 is LGHNT and CDR2 FRNRAP. This CDR3 region has 13 residues. Trimming shortened V by 0 bases and J by 10 bases, and 9 bases separated the two germline ends. DNA of the CDR3: TGTGCTAGTGGTTTGGTACCGGGGGAGGAGCTGTTTTTT. Protein: CASGLVPGEELFF. Looking up the rest from reference TRBV12-5 and TRBJ2-2 gives the full variable domain: DARVTQTPRHKVTEMGQEVTMRCQPILGHNTVFWYRQTMMQGLELLAYFRNRAPLDDSGMPKDRFSAEMPDATLATLKIQPSEPRDSAVYFCASGLVPGEELFFGEGSRLTVL.

The chain uses TRBV4-1 and TRBJ1-5; a weak D match, TRBD1 (5 bases). Trimming took 7 bases from V and 5 from J, leaving 18 bases between them. CDR3 size: 15 residues. Germline V gene lookup returns CDR1 MGHRA and CDR2 YSYEKL. The CDR3 spells CASTLRRGTYQPQHF. In DNA form, the CDR3 reads TGCGCCAGCACCCTAAGAAGGGGTACTTATCAGCCCCAGCATTTT.

The CDR3 nucleotides are TGTGCCAGTAGTCATAAGGGGCTGGGTTCACCCCTCCACTTT. This gives the protein CASSHKGLGSPLHF. V and J are TRBV19 and TRBJ1-6; D is possibly TRBD1 (5 bases). The CDR3 is 14 residues long. The V gene's germline CDR1 is LNHDA and CDR2 SQIVND (reference sequence). Trimming removed 5 bases at V and 9 bases at J, with 14 bases between. Based on the CDR3 plus reference TRBV19 and TRBJ1-6, the full variable domain is DGGITQSPKYLFRKEGQNVTLSCEQNLNHDAMYWYRQDPGQGLRLIYYSQIVNDFQKGDIAEGYSVSREKKESFPLTVTSAQKNPTAFYLCASSHKGLGSPLHFGNGTRLTVT.

The rearrangement links TRBV10-1 to TRBJ2-7; TRBD1 matches 7 bases. V dropped 7 bases and J dropped 2; count of bases not matched to a gene: 8. This CDR3 is 14 amino acids long. Germline assignment: CDR1 WNHNN and CDR2 SYGVQD (reference sequence). This CDR3 is CASNAGTVTYEQYF. CDR3 sequence (DNA): TGCGCCAGCAACGCCGGGACAGTCACCTACGAGCAGTACTTC.

The chain combines TRBV3-1 (or the pseudogene TRBV3-2) with TRBJ1-6; TRBD1 matches at 11 bases. The CDR3 spans 15 residues. CDR1 LGHDT and CDR2 YNNKEL come from the germline V gene (reference sequence). The V gene end was trimmed by 2 bases and the J gene end by 7 bases; junction bases not matched to a gene: 1. As DNA, the CDR3 is TGTGCCAGCAGCCAATGGGACAGGGGGAATTCACCCCTCCACTTT. Translated, it gives CASSQWDRGNSPLHF.

The J gene is TRBJ1-2, the V gene TRBV2, with 7 bases fitting TRBD1. The CDR3 is made up of 11 amino acids. Germline CDR1 SNHLY, CDR2 FYNNEI. After removal of 9 bases from V and 8 bases from J, the junction contained 6 bases not matched to a gene. The CDR3 DNA reads as TGTGCCAGTAGTACAGGGGAGGGCTACACCTTC. Residues: CASSTGEGYTF.

The chain couples TRBV12-3 or TRBV12-4 to TRBJ1-1; D uncertain. This CDR3 has 12 amino acids. With 6 bases removed from V and 2 bases from J, the gap between germline ends came to 7 bases. The CDR3, as DNA: TGTGCCAGCAGGGACCCAAACACTGAAGCTTTCTTT. This gives the protein CASRDPNTEAFF.

This clone appeared a single time. The CDR3 nucleotides read TGTGCCAGCAGCAATGGGGGACAGCCCCAGCATTTT. Its protein is CASSNGGQPQHF. V and J are TRBV28 and TRBJ1-5, with D perhaps matching TRBD1 (5 bases). This CDR3 comprises 12 residues. V dropped 6 bases and J dropped 7 bases, with 10 bases sitting between them. Germline V lookup: CDR1 MDHEN, CDR2 SYDVKM.

The chain is built from TRBV4-2 and TRBJ2-2; no clear D. CDR3 length equals 16 residues. V was shortened by 2 bases and J by 0 bases, with 10 bases between the two germline ends. CDR1 and CDR2 from the germline V gene are LGHNA and YNFKEQ. The CDR3 bases are TGTGCCAGCAGCCAACTGGACGCCTCGAACACCGGGGAGCTGTTTTTT. Its protein product is CASSQLDASNTGELFF.

The chain combines TRBV4-2 with TRBJ1-1; D not certain. The CDR3 is made up of 14 amino acids. Germline V CDR1 and CDR2: LGHNA, YNFKEQ. V was clipped by 11 bases and J by 1 base, with 17 bases between them. CDR3 amino acids: CAFSPQHTNTEAFF. DNA for the CDR3: TGTGCCTTCTCGCCCCAACACACGAACACTGAAGCTTTCTTT.

V usage is TRBV24-1 and J usage is TRBJ2-7, with 9 nucleotides matching TRBD1. V lost 3 bases, J lost 2 bases, and 4 bases stayed unmatched. The CDR3 contains 15 residues. CDR1 and CDR2 from the germline V gene are KGHDR and SFDVKD. CDR3 protein: CATSDTRTGAYEQYF. For the CDR3, the DNA is TGTGCCACCAGTGATACCCGGACAGGGGCCTACGAGCAGTACTTC.

Only a few counts were recorded for this clone. V usage is TRBV4-2 and J usage is TRBJ2-7, with D hard to call. Per germline, CDR1 LGHNA and CDR2 YNFKEQ. There are 13 residues in the CDR3. V shed 4 bases and J shed 3 bases, with 10 bases lying between them. The CDR3 here is CASSPQVNYEQYF. The CDR3 region has the DNA TGTGCCAGCAGCCCCCAGGTGAACTACGAGCAGTACTTC.

The CDR3: CASRKEPADEQYF. DNA for the CDR3: TGTGCCAGCAGAAAGGAGCCAGCGGACGAGCAGTACTTC. The chain employs TRBV27 and TRBJ2-7; maybe TRBD2 (5 bases). Germline V lookup: CDR1 MNHEY, CDR2 SMNVEV (reference sequence). The CDR3 sequence is 13 residues long. Trimming left V 6 bases short and J 5 bases short, with 14 bases between.

The gene calls are TRBV19 and TRBJ1-2; 9 nucleotides match TRBD1. The CDR3 extends over 16 amino acids. CDR1 and CDR2 from the germline V gene are LNHDA and SQIVND (reference sequence). Unmatched junction bases numbered 12, after V lost 6 bases and J lost 4 bases. CDR3 nucleotides: TGTGCCAGTAGCACCCCCGGGACAGGGAGTTCCTATGGCTACACCTTC. Translated, it gives CASSTPGTGSSYGYTF.

The chain uses TRBV28 and TRBJ2-1; the D call may be TRBD1 or TRBD2 (5 bases each). Trimming took 6 bases from V and 6 from J, leaving 15 bases between them. The CDR3 loop spans 14 amino acids. Germline V lookup: CDR1 MDHEN, CDR2 SYDVKM. CDR3 nucleotides: TGTGCCAGCAGGGGGCGGGTGGGTTTCAATGAGCAGTTCTTC. It yields the protein CASRGRVGFNEQFF.

This clone was counted once. The CDR3 spells CASGTSGRAGANVLTF. CDR3 DNA: TGTGCCAGCGGAACTAGCGGGCGAGCTGGGGCCAACGTCCTGACTTTC. This sequence joins TRBV27 and TRBJ2-6; 9 bases line up with TRBD2. The junction had 7 bases not matched to a gene; V was cut back by 8 bases and J by 2 bases. The germline V gene encodes CDR1 MNHEY and CDR2 SMNVEV (reference sequence). This CDR3 is built from 16 residues.

The chain is built from TRBV11-2 and TRBJ2-7; 10 bases line up with TRBD1. The length of the CDR3 is 15 residues. With 5 bases clipped from V and 4 bases from J, the junction kept 8 bases outside the gene matches. CDR1 SGHAT and CDR2 FQNNGV come from the germline V gene. The CDR3 loop is CASSRGGQGVYEQYF. The CDR3 DNA sequence: TGTGCCAGCAGCCGGGGCGGACAGGGGGTATACGAGCAGTACTTC.

The CDR3 loop reads CASSVRGPSYEQYF. The CDR3 coding sequence is TGTGCCAGCAGTGTCAGGGGCCCTTCCTACGAGCAGTACTTC. The V and J genes are TRBV6-2 or TRBV6-3 and TRBJ2-7; D may be TRBD1 (6 bases). V was cut by 5 bases and J by 1 base, with 12 bases left in between. CDR1 and CDR2 from the germline V gene are MNHEY and SVGEGT. There are 14 residues in the CDR3.

The gene calls are TRBV19 and TRBJ2-2; the D is unclear. From germline, CDR1 is LNHDA and CDR2 SQIVND (reference sequence). There are 14 residues in the CDR3. V was shortened by 6 bases and J by 1 base, with 9 bases between the two germline ends. The CDR3 DNA follows: TGTGCCAGTAGGGGGAAGGGGAACACCGGGGAGCTGTTTTTT. This sequence encodes CASRGKGNTGELFF.

This clone came up a few times. The rearrangement links TRBV6-2 or TRBV6-3 to TRBJ2-7; a possible D gene is TRBD2 (6 bases). The CDR3 spans 11 residues. Trimming cost V 6 bases and J 3 bases, with 6 bases left between them. The germline gives CDR1 MNHEY, CDR2 SVGEGT. CDR3 sequence: CASSGGYEQYF. The CDR3, as DNA: TGTGCCAGCAGCGGGGGCTACGAGCAGTACTTC.

V is TRBV6-5 and J is TRBJ2-7; D is possibly TRBD2 (6 bases). CDR3 length equals 13 residues. CDR1 and CDR2 from the germline V gene are MNHEY and SVGAGI. Trimming removed 7 bases from V and 7 bases from J, with 17 bases in between. The CDR3 region is CASMGQGGSEQYF. The CDR3 DNA reads as TGTGCCAGCATGGGCCAGGGAGGTTCGGAGCAGTACTTC.